This T cell receptor beta chain was identified in a study of blood T cells in healthy people across ages. Healthy Caucasian individuals from Russia aged roughly 6 to 90 served as donors. Approximately 10 milliliters of peripheral blood were drawn from each donor into EDTA-treated tubes. Comments on this clonotype: Its antigen remains unknown.

General study points: Greater diversity and more naive CD4+ cells were seen in long-lived donors than in aged donors.

V was clipped by 8 bases and J by 7 bases, with 21 bases between them. Germline V gene lookup returns CDR1 MDHEN and CDR2 SYDVKM. This CDR3 has 14 amino acids. A sample-barcoded 5' primer and a J-beta primer mix were used in a second PCR of roughly 6 to 11 cycles. With 12 random nucleotides, a template-switch adaptor tagged each individual cDNA molecule. A single record per CDR3 protein comes from TCRdb applying MiXCR to the 5' RACE reads. The table has some 880,000 distinct CDR3 sequences, around 34% seen once. The chain is built from TRBV28 and TRBJ2-7; D is perhaps TRBD1 or TRBD2 (5 bases each). The receptor comes from a man aged 18-30 years in good health. The material sequenced was blood. CDR3 protein: CASYRGSSYNEQYF. DNA of the CDR3: TGTGCCAGCTATCGGGGCTCGTCCTACAATGAGCAGTACTTC.